One sample yielded the 27 T cell receptor beta chains listed below, sequenced in a study of beta chain features in type 1 diabetes. Sequencing targeted expressed TCRB transcripts, as all isolated RNA had been reverse transcribed. The repertoire was sequenced with immunoSEQ multiplex PCR; TCRdb's copy has only in-frame clones and lacks some. Seen here are 400,000 to 550,000 clones, 11% observed once, and the top ten hold about 0.042%. Sample: naive CD4+ T cells from blood. All receptors derive from a woman between 18 and 29 years old in good health.

This clone has just a few counts. The V gene is TRBV7-2, the J gene TRBJ1-1; no clear D gene. CDR3 size: 13 residues. Trimming shortened V by 3 bases and J by 4 bases, and 9 bases separated the two germline ends. Germline V gene sequence: CDR1 SGHTA, CDR2 FQGNSA. This chain's CDR3 is CASSLLRGTEAFF. DNA of the CDR3: TGTGCCAGCAGCTTGTTGAGAGGCACTGAAGCTTTCTTT.

This clone was observed a few times. The V gene is TRBV14, the J gene TRBJ2-3; TRBD2 matches at 9 bases. The CDR3 covers 15 residues. Germline CDR1 is SGHDN and CDR2 is FVKESK. V was pared by 6 bases and J by 4 bases, with 8 bases of the junction left unmatched. DNA of the CDR3: TGTGCCAGCAGGTCCAGCGGGGGGCCGTCAGATACGCAGTATTTT. Translating gives CASRSSGGPSDTQYF. The full variable domain, its missing parts supplied by reference TRBV14 and TRBJ2-3, is EAGVTQFPSHSVIEKGQTVTLRCDPISGHDNLYWYRRVMGKEIKFLLHFVKESKQDESGMPNNRFLAERTGGTYSTLKVQPAELEDSGVYFCASRSSGGPSDTQYFGPGTRLTVL.

This clone was counted a few times. V is TRBV29-1 and J is TRBJ2-3; TRBD2 matches at 11 bases. CDR3 length: 14 amino acids. V shed 7 bases and J 1 base; nucleotides not matched to a gene: 4. Per the germline V gene, CDR1 is SQVTM and CDR2 is ANQGSEA. In nucleotides, the CDR3 is TGCAGCGGGATGGGACTAGCGGGCACAGATACGCAGTATTTT. Its translation: CSGMGLAGTDTQYF.

This chain uses TRBV10-3 with TRBJ1-2; D might be TRBD1 (5 bases). Germline values: CDR1 ENHRY, CDR2 SYGVKD. The CDR3 extends over 13 amino acids. V lost 7 bases and J lost 8, with 17 bases in between. Written as DNA, the CDR3 is TGTGCCATCAAGGGGCGGACAATAGAGGGCTACACCTTC. This gives the protein CAIKGRTIEGYTF.

The V gene is TRBV18, the J gene TRBJ2-1, with D possibly being TRBD2 (5 bases). Trimming shortened V by 3 bases and J by 9 bases, and 9 bases separated the two germline ends. The CDR3 length is 12 residues. Germline V CDR1 and CDR2: KGHSH, LQKENI. CDR3 residues: CASSPGVTEQFF. The CDR3 DNA is TGTGCCAGCTCACCCGGGGTGACTGAGCAGTTCTTC.

Only a few counts were recorded for this clone. Other nucleotide sequences from this sample produce the same CDR3. The chain recombines TRBV30 with TRBJ2-5, with 8 bases that match TRBD2. The CDR3 loop spans 15 amino acids. V dropped 1 base and J dropped 1; count of bases not matched to a gene: 5. Germline CDR1 reads GTSNPN; CDR2 reads SVGIG (reference sequence). CDR3 sequence (DNA): TGTGCCTGGAGTGCCTCCGGACTAGCCCAAGAGACCCAGTACTTC. Translated: CAWSASGLAQETQYF. The full variable domain, in which reference TRBV30 and TRBJ2-5 provide the parts outside the CDR3, is SQTIHQWPATLVQPVGSPLSLECTVEGTSNPNLYWYRQAAGRGLQLLFYSVGIGQISSEVPQNLSASRPQDRQFILSSKKLLLSDSGFYLCAWSASGLAQETQYFGPGTRLLVL.

CDR3: CASSDWGGSRLNEQFF. CDR3 nucleotides: TGTGCCAGCAGTGACTGGGGCGGGAGTAGACTCAATGAGCAGTTCTTC. The rearrangement joins TRBV6-4 to TRBJ2-1, with 7 bases that match TRBD2. V was pared by 1 base and J by 6 bases, with 9 bases of the junction left unmatched. Germline V gene sequence: CDR1 MRHNA, CDR2 SNTAGT. The CDR3 has 16 amino acids.

The chain couples TRBV4-3 to TRBJ2-3, with 9 bases matching TRBD1. The V segment lost 3 bases and the J segment 2 bases; nucleotides outside the gene matches: 6. This CDR3 region has 16 residues. The germline gives CDR1 LGHNA, CDR2 YSLEER. The CDR3 DNA is TGCGCCAGCAGCCAGGGACAGGGCCATAACACAGATACGCAGTATTTT. It specifies CASSQGQGHNTDTQYF.

Only a few counts were recorded for this clone. J is TRBJ2-5 and V is TRBV6-5; tentatively, D is TRBD1 (5 bases). This CDR3 comprises 14 residues. The germline V and J ends were trimmed by 3 bases and 5 bases, with 13 bases remaining between them. CDR1 and CDR2 from the germline V gene are MNHEY and SVGAGI. CDR3 region: CASSYGQGGETQYF. The DNA of the CDR3 is TGTGCCAGCAGTTATGGGCAGGGTGGGGAGACCCAGTACTTC.

This clone occurred a few times. The V call is TRBV6-6, the J call TRBJ2-7; 7 nucleotides line up with TRBD2. The length of the CDR3 is 16 residues. Germline CDR1 reads MNHNY; CDR2 reads SVGAGI (reference sequence). Losses at the gene ends were 6 bases for V and 3 bases for J; bases not matched to a gene: 14. CDR3 residues: CASRSSDSSGGYEQYF. CDR3 sequence (DNA): TGTGCCAGCAGATCCTCCGACTCCTCGGGGGGCTACGAGCAGTACTTC.

The chain is built from TRBV7-9 and TRBJ1-3; no clear D. Germline V gene sequence: CDR1 SEHNR, CDR2 FQNEAQ (reference sequence). The CDR3 consists of 15 residues. V gave up 4 bases and J gave up 1 base, with 11 bases separating them. The CDR3 loop is CASSSNSGSGNTIYF. The CDR3 DNA reads as TGTGCCAGCAGCTCAAACTCGGGGTCTGGAAACACCATATATTTT.

This clone was recorded a few times. The rearrangement uses TRBV7-2 and TRBJ2-1, with D unclear. Trimming pared 7 bases from V and 3 bases from J, leaving 10 bases between. The CDR3 consists of 13 residues. Looked up from germline, CDR1 is SGHTA and CDR2 is FQGNSA. The CDR3 DNA sequence: TGTGCCAGCACCCGACCTGGCTACAATGAGCAGTTCTTC. Translated, it gives CASTRPGYNEQFF.

This clone has a handful of counts. The chain carries TRBV28 and TRBJ2-1; 10 bases are shared with TRBD1. Losses at the gene ends were 6 bases for V and 7 bases for J; bases not matched to a gene: 12. This CDR3 region has 16 residues. Germline loops: CDR1 MDHEN, CDR2 SYDVKM. As DNA, the CDR3 is TGTGCCAGCAGCGCGATCGGGACAGGGGTACGAAATGAGCAGTTCTTC. This codes for CASSAIGTGVRNEQFF. The full variable domain, with the rest looked up from reference TRBV28 and TRBJ2-1, is DVKVTQSSRYLVKRTGEKVFLECVQDMDHENMFWYRQDPGLGLRLIYFSYDVKMKEKGDIPEGYSVSREKKERFSLILESASTNQTSMYLCASSAIGTGVRNEQFFGPGTRLTVL.

This clone was seen a handful of times. The chain carries TRBV9 and TRBJ2-1, with 11 bases matching TRBD1. V shed 0 bases, J shed 5 bases, and the junction held 7 bases outside the gene matches. CDR1 is SGDLS and CDR2 is YYNGEE in the germline V gene. This CDR3 contains 17 residues. CDR3 residues: CASSVVLGQGVHNEQFF. In DNA form, the CDR3 reads TGTGCCAGCAGCGTAGTATTGGGACAGGGGGTGCACAATGAGCAGTTCTTC. The full variable domain, rest sourced from reference TRBV9 and TRBJ2-1, is DSGVTQTPKHLITATGQRVTLRCSPRSGDLSVYWYQQSLDQGLQFLIQYYNGEERAKGNILERFSAQQFPDLHSELNLSSLELGDSALYFCASSVVLGQGVHNEQFFGPGTRLTVL.

The chain couples TRBV11-3 to TRBJ2-7; no clear D gene. The germline V gene has CDR1 SGHNT and CDR2 YENEEA. Trimming took 5 bases from V and 1 from J, leaving 15 bases between them. The CDR3 totals 15 residues. The CDR3 DNA follows: TGTGCCAGCAGCACCCGGGCCGCAGGATCCTACGAGCAGTACTTC. It encodes CASSTRAAGSYEQYF.

The chain employs TRBV7-9 and TRBJ2-1; TRBD1 matches at 8 bases. J gave up 3 bases and V 5 bases, and 3 bases lay outside the gene matches. The CDR3 loop spans 14 amino acids. Per germline, CDR1 SEHNR and CDR2 FQNEAQ (reference sequence). The CDR3 DNA reads as TGTGCCAGCAGCGCGGACAGGGACTACAATGAGCAGTTCTTC. Amino acid sequence: CASSADRDYNEQFF.

About this clone: A much more abundant neighbour one base away suggests this may be a read error. CDR3 region: CASSSADTQYF. The CDR3 DNA reads as TGTGCCAGCAGCTCCGCGGATACGCAGTATTTT. The chain employs TRBV11-1 and TRBJ2-3; D not certain. Germline V gene sequence: CDR1 SGHAT, CDR2 FQDESV (reference sequence). The CDR3 covers 11 residues. The V gene lost 4 bases and the J gene lost 6 bases, with 5 bases spanning the gap.

This clone was seen a few times. This chain joins TRBV7-3 and TRBJ2-3; TRBD2 might be the D (7 bases). The germline V gene has CDR1 SGHTA and CDR2 FQGTGA. V lost 5 bases, J lost 5 bases, and 20 bases lay in between. This CDR3 comprises 16 residues. The chain's CDR3 is CASSPGGLAVLDTQYF. The DNA of the CDR3 is TGTGCCAGCAGCCCCGGGGGGCTAGCGGTCCTAGATACGCAGTATTTT. The full variable domain, rest sourced from reference TRBV7-3 and TRBJ2-3, is GAGVSQTPSNKVTEKGKYVELRCDPISGHTALYWYRQSLGQGPEFLIYFQGTGAADDSGLPNDRFFAVRPEGSVSTLKIQRTERGDSAVYLCASSPGGLAVLDTQYFGPGTRLTVL.

This clone has a handful of counts. The CDR3 sequence is CASSYGSSYEQYF. In nucleotides, the CDR3 is TGTGCCAGCAGCTACGGATCCTCCTACGAGCAGTACTTC. The chain links TRBV7-9 to TRBJ2-7; D gene uncertain. V lost 4 bases and J lost 0, with 7 bases in between. Germline CDR1 reads SEHNR; CDR2 reads FQNEAQ (reference sequence). The CDR3 is 13 residues long.

The chain has TRBV4-2 and TRBJ2-1, with D perhaps matching TRBD1 (6 bases). The CDR3 totals 12 residues. Trimming stripped 4 bases from V and 9 bases from J, with 10 bases between. Germline CDR1 LGHNA, CDR2 YNFKEQ. As DNA, the CDR3 is TGTGCCAGCAGCCCCCTAGGGGGTGAGCAGTTCTTC. This translates into CASSPLGGEQFF.

In its sample, this clone was seen a few times. The genes are TRBV7-9 and TRBJ1-1; D unresolved. This CDR3 has 15 amino acids. Germline loops: CDR1 SEHNR, CDR2 FQNEAQ (reference sequence). With 5 bases removed from V and 0 bases from J, the gap between germline ends came to 13 bases. CDR3 in DNA: TGTGCCAGCAGCCCCTCGCTTTGGGTGAACACTGAAGCTTTCTTT. Translating it yields CASSPSLWVNTEAFF. Combining the CDR3 with reference TRBV7-9 and TRBJ1-1 gives the whole variable domain DTGVSQNPRHKITKRGQNVTFRCDPISEHNRLYWYRQTLGQGPEFLTYFQNEAQLEKSRLLSDRFSAERPKGSFSTLEIQRTEQGDSAMYLCASSPSLWVNTEAFFGQGTRLTVV.

This clone has just a few counts. This chain uses TRBV15 with TRBJ2-4, with TRBD2 identical over 7 bases. Germline V gene sequence: CDR1 LNHNV, CDR2 YYDKDF (reference sequence). V was pared by 5 bases and J by 0 bases, with 7 bases of the junction left unmatched. This CDR3 comprises 16 residues. CDR3 amino acids: CATSLGGVVAKNIQYF. The CDR3 DNA reads TGTGCCACCAGCTTGGGAGGGGTGGTAGCCAAAAACATTCAGTACTTC.

The chain uses TRBV9 and TRBJ2-2; D is possibly TRBD1 (5 bases). Germline assignment: CDR1 SGDLS and CDR2 YYNGEE. V was cut by 2 bases and J by 4 bases, with 15 bases left in between. This CDR3 has 16 amino acids. The CDR3 sequence: CASSVGARSGTGELFF. CDR3 nucleotides: TGTGCCAGCAGCGTTGGGGCTAGAAGTGGCACCGGGGAGCTGTTTTTT.

This chain uses TRBV6-6 with TRBJ2-1, with 13 bases lining up with TRBD2. The CDR3 extends over 14 amino acids. Trimming at V came to 5 bases and at J to 7 bases, leaving 2 bases not matched to a gene. In germline, CDR1 is MNHNY, CDR2 SVGAGI (reference sequence). The CDR3 sequence: CASSRLAGGNEQFF. CDR3 coding DNA: TGTGCCAGCAGTCGACTAGCGGGAGGAAATGAGCAGTTCTTC.

The rearrangement joins TRBV6-5 to TRBJ2-1; 7 positions match TRBD1. J lost 1 base, V lost 9 bases, and 6 bases had no gene match. Germline loops: CDR1 MNHEY, CDR2 SVGAGI. The CDR3 has 14 amino acids. In DNA, the CDR3 is TGTGCCAGTGCTACAGGGGTATCCTACAATGAGCAGTTCTTC. Residues: CASATGVSYNEQFF.

V is TRBV27 and J is TRBJ1-1, with D possibly being TRBD1 (5 bases). Trimming took off 6 bases at V and 3 bases at J, with 8 bases between the two ends. The CDR3 has 12 residues. Germline loops: CDR1 MNHEY, CDR2 SMNVEV (reference sequence). For the CDR3, the DNA is TGTGCCAGCAGCAGGGCGGACACTGAAGCTTTCTTT. Its translation is CASSRADTEAFF.

The sample holds a few counts of this clone. V usage is TRBV29-1 and J usage is TRBJ2-7; 7 nucleotides align to TRBD2. This CDR3 is 15 amino acids long. Germline CDR1 reads SQVTM; CDR2 reads ANQGSEA. V lost 1 base to trimming and J lost 7 bases; unmatched junction nucleotides: 13. This chain's CDR3 is CSVEVRGAGVGEQYF. The CDR3 nucleotides read TGCAGCGTTGAAGTTCGAGGGGCGGGAGTAGGTGAGCAGTACTTC.